This T cell receptor beta chain derives from a study of T cell responses to AZD1222 COVID-19 vaccine. Points from the study as a whole: Only five to seven individuals given AZD1222 were seropositive at baseline. The repertoires were collected only after the peak T cell response. Spike-spanning, vaccine-associated CD4 TCRs were dominant at 160-218 and 743-854. The study found Spike-specific TCR breadth and depth rose after two AZD1222 doses.

Using immunoSEQ multiplex PCR, the repertoire was profiled, and TCRdb retains in-frame clones only, with some absent. The data contain about 140,000 clones, 80% to 95% of them singletons. As to this clone: The antigen remains undetermined.

This sequence was found in an adult in good health. This sample comprised peripheral blood, obtained on day 0 of AZD1222 vaccination.

The CDR3 reads CASSEIAGPNSPLHF. The CDR3 DNA is TGTGCCAGCAGTGAAATCGCCGGGCCTAATTCACCCCTCCACTTT. The V call is TRBV25-1, the J call TRBJ1-6; D gene ambiguous. CDR3 length: 15 residues. The V gene lost 2 bases and the J gene lost 6 bases, with 11 bases spanning the gap. The germline gives CDR1 MGHDK, CDR2 SYGVNS.